The 30 T cell receptor beta chains below come from one sample, sequenced in a study of graft-versus-host responses after intestinal transplantation. Sequencing used immunoSEQ multiplex PCR; TCRdb keeps in-frame clones, though not all of them. The sample consists of around 120,000 clones, 90% of them appearing once. These receptors' antigens are unknown. The specimen was unstimulated CD4+ T cells sorted from spleen or lymph node cells, collected before intestinal transplant. The receptors stem from a human donor who received an intestinal transplant.

The chain has TRBV11-2 and TRBJ2-5; the D is unclear. Trimming took off 1 base at V and 5 bases at J, with 8 bases between the two ends. The CDR3 length is 13 residues. CDR1 and CDR2 from the germline V gene are SGHAT and FQNNGV. The DNA of the CDR3 is TGTGCCAGCAGCTTAGCCGGGTACGAGACCCAGTACTTC. Translation: CASSLAGYETQYF.

As concerns this clone: Other nucleotide sequences in the sample specify the same CDR3. The genes are TRBV7-2 and TRBJ1-6, with 7 positions matching TRBD1. Germline V CDR1 and CDR2: SGHTA, FQGNSA. The ends lost 4 bases at V and 8 bases at J; junction bases unmatched: 5. CDR3 size: 14 residues. CDR3 DNA: TGTGCCAGCAGCTGGGACAGTGGATATTCACCCCTCCACTTT. Amino acids: CASSWDSGYSPLHF.

The chain recombines TRBV7-2 with TRBJ1-3; unclear D gene. V dropped 1 base and J dropped 6 bases, with 4 bases sitting between them. The length of the CDR3 is 12 residues. The germline V gene encodes CDR1 SGHTA and CDR2 FQGNSA. In DNA, the CDR3 is TGTGCCAGCAGCTTAGTACTAAACACCATATATTTT. Encoded protein: CASSLVLNTIYF. The full variable domain, its missing parts supplied by reference TRBV7-2 and TRBJ1-3, is GAGVSQSPSNKVTEKGKDVELRCDPISGHTALYWYRQSLGQGLEFLIYFQGNSAPDKSGLPSDRFSAERTGGSVSTLTIQRTQQEDSAVYLCASSLVLNTIYFGEGSWLTVV.

This clone showed up just a few times. The genes are TRBV6-1 and TRBJ1-3, with 8 bases aligning to TRBD1. The CDR3 covers 14 residues. The germline V gene encodes CDR1 MNHNS and CDR2 SASEGT. V dropped 7 bases and J dropped 0; count of bases not matched to a gene: 2. DNA for the CDR3: TGTGCCAGCAATACAGGGGGCTCTGGAAACACCATATATTTT. Encoded protein: CASNTGGSGNTIYF.

The chain carries TRBV20-1 and TRBJ1-2; D call uncertain. This CDR3 spans 11 amino acids. Germline values: CDR1 DFQATT, CDR2 SNEGSKA (reference sequence). With 2 bases removed from V and 5 bases from J, the gap between germline ends came to 6 bases. CDR3: CSARYSYGYTF. The CDR3 nucleotides read TGCAGTGCTAGATACAGTTATGGCTACACCTTC.

The J gene is TRBJ2-2, the V gene TRBV5-1; D is unclear. CDR1 and CDR2 from the germline V gene are SGHRS and YFSETQ. V shed 0 bases and J shed 3 bases, with 6 bases lying between them. The CDR3 length is 14 residues. The chain's CDR3 is CASSLATDTGELFF. The CDR3 nucleotides are TGCGCCAGCAGCTTGGCCACAGACACCGGGGAGCTGTTTTTT.

The rearrangement uses TRBV2 and TRBJ2-1, with 8 bases that match TRBD1. After removal of 7 bases from V and 1 base from J, the junction contained 9 bases not matched to a gene. CDR3 length: 16 amino acids. CDR1 SNHLY and CDR2 FYNNEI come from the germline V gene. The CDR3 protein is CASTLPRTGSYNEQFF. The DNA for the CDR3 is TGTGCCAGCACCCTACCCCGGACAGGGTCCTACAATGAGCAGTTCTTC.

The J gene is TRBJ1-5, the V gene TRBV7-2, with D perhaps TRBD1 (5 bases). This CDR3 has 14 amino acids. V lost 1 base, J lost 6 bases, and 10 bases lay in between. Germline V gene lookup returns CDR1 SGHTA and CDR2 FQGNSA. The CDR3 coding sequence is TGTGCCAGCAGCTTAGTATGGGGGGGTCAGCCCCAGCATTTT. Translated, it gives CASSLVWGGQPQHF.

This chain links TRBV19 with TRBJ1-4; D call uncertain. There are 14 residues in the CDR3. The V and J ends lost 3 bases and 5 bases respectively, with 10 bases between them. Germline V gene sequence: CDR1 LNHDA, CDR2 SQIVND (reference sequence). The DNA for the CDR3 is TGTGCCAGTAGTATTCAGTCGGGAAATGAAAAACTGTTTTTT. This codes for CASSIQSGNEKLFF.

Remarks on this clone: This sample also contains other DNA sequences that code for the same CDR3. The J gene is TRBJ1-6, the V gene TRBV6-6; the D gene is possibly TRBD1 (5 bases). CDR1 and CDR2 from the germline V gene are MNHNY and SVGAGI (reference sequence). CDR3 length: 16 residues. V lost 4 bases, J lost 5 bases, and 15 bases lay in between. The CDR3 loop reads CASSFAFTGDNSPLHF. The CDR3 bases are TGTGCCAGCAGTTTCGCCTTTACAGGAGATAATTCACCCCTCCACTTT.

The gene calls are TRBV10-3 and TRBJ2-1; D is perhaps TRBD1 (6 bases). This CDR3 comprises 14 residues. Trimming stripped 2 bases from V and 5 bases from J, with 10 bases between. The germline V gene has CDR1 ENHRY and CDR2 SYGVKD. CDR3 residues: CAISETGSDNEQFF. CDR3 nucleotides: TGTGCCATCAGTGAGACAGGGTCCGACAATGAGCAGTTCTTC.

In this sample, this clone turned up a few times. This sequence joins TRBV6-1 and TRBJ2-7; D gene uncertain. Deletions cut 6 bases from V and 3 bases from J, with 3 bases between. The CDR3 contains 10 residues. The germline CDR1 and CDR2 sequences are MNHNS and SASEGT. CDR3 in amino acids: CASRSYEQYF. The CDR3 bases are TGTGCCAGCAGGAGCTACGAGCAGTACTTC.

This clone was detected only once. The chain couples TRBV9 to TRBJ2-7; perhaps TRBD2 as D (5 bases). The V and J ends lost 0 bases and 0 bases respectively, with 10 bases between them. This CDR3 spans 15 amino acids. The germline V gene encodes CDR1 SGDLS and CDR2 YYNGEE. The DNA for the CDR3 is TGTGCCAGCAGCGTAGGATTAGGGAGCTCCTACGAGCAGTACTTC. Amino acids: CASSVGLGSSYEQYF.

This chain uses TRBV5-4 with TRBJ1-2; 7 positions agree with TRBD1. Germline V gives CDR1 SGHNT, CDR2 YYREEE (reference sequence). The CDR3 sequence is 12 residues long. V trimming: 7 bases; J trimming: 4 bases; junction bases outside the gene matches: 4. CDR3 region: CASHRDSYGYTF. DNA of the CDR3: TGTGCCAGCCACCGGGACAGCTATGGCTACACCTTC.

The V call is TRBV2, the J call TRBJ1-3, with D possibly TRBD1 on 6 matching bases. V lost 4 bases, J lost 5 bases, and 15 bases lay in between. The germline V gene has CDR1 SNHLY and CDR2 FYNNEI. The CDR3 has 15 amino acids. CDR3 amino acids: CASSAQGLGRNTIYF. The CDR3 bases are TGTGCCAGCAGTGCACAGGGTTTGGGAAGAAACACCATATATTTT.

This clone was detected a few times. The gene calls are TRBV6-6 and TRBJ2-7; TRBD1 matches 9 bases. Germline V CDR1 and CDR2: MNHNY, SVGAGI (reference sequence). CDR3 length: 13 residues. Losses at the gene ends were 6 bases for V and 1 base for J; bases not matched to a gene: 1. Written as DNA, the CDR3 is TGTGCCAGCAGACAGGGGGCGTCCTACGAGCAGTACTTC. This sequence encodes CASRQGASYEQYF.

CDR3 bases: TGTGCCAGCAGCGAGACTAGCGGGCCTTATAACAATGAGCAGTTCTTC. This encodes CASSETSGPYNNEQFF. V and J are TRBV9 and TRBJ2-1, with 10 positions matching TRBD2. The germline CDR1 and CDR2 sequences are SGDLS and YYNGEE. This CDR3 is built from 16 residues. V was pared by 3 bases and J by 5 bases, with 8 bases of the junction left unmatched.

This sequence joins TRBV29-1 and TRBJ1-1, with 8 bases that match TRBD1. This CDR3 contains 14 residues. CDR1 SQVTM and CDR2 ANQGSEA come from the germline V gene. V dropped 1 base and J dropped 4; count of bases not matched to a gene: 5. The CDR3 sequence: CSVEGYRGGTEAFF. The CDR3 DNA sequence: TGCAGCGTTGAAGGGTACAGGGGGGGCACTGAAGCTTTCTTT.

The chain combines TRBV6-1 with TRBJ2-7; D uncertain. The V gene lost 2 bases and the J gene lost 4 bases, with 6 bases spanning the gap. This CDR3 region has 12 residues. The V gene's germline CDR1 is MNHNS and CDR2 SASEGT. CDR3: CASSEQLYEQYF. The CDR3 DNA sequence: TGTGCCAGCAGTGAACAGTTATACGAGCAGTACTTC.

The table lists this clone with a few counts. CDR3 coding DNA: TGCGCCAGCAGCCCCTACGGGTCCGGGAGGGTGACCGGGGAGCTGTTTTTT. This sequence encodes CASSPYGSGRVTGELFF. V is TRBV5-1 and J is TRBJ2-2, with 8 bases identical to TRBD2. The CDR3 extends over 17 amino acids. CDR1 SGHRS and CDR2 YFSETQ come from the germline V gene. Germline trimming cut 4 bases from V and 5 bases from J; bases unmatched to any gene: 13.

The chain recombines TRBV5-4 with TRBJ2-5; D is unresolved. V shed 0 bases and J shed 4 bases, with 19 bases lying between them. Germline CDR1 reads SGHNT; CDR2 reads YYREEE (reference sequence). The CDR3 is 17 residues long. CDR3 residues: CASSLAYPRMVGETQYF. CDR3 sequence (DNA): TGTGCCAGCAGCTTGGCCTATCCTAGGATGGTGGGAGAGACCCAGTACTTC.

The sample holds one count of this clone. The genes are TRBV27 and TRBJ1-4; D unclear. The CDR3 consists of 14 residues. Germline assignment: CDR1 MNHEY and CDR2 SMNVEV (reference sequence). V was pared by 2 bases and J by 4 bases, with 8 bases between. DNA of the CDR3: TGTGCCAGCAGTTTACGAGCCTTTAATGAAAAACTGTTTTTT. Translation: CASSLRAFNEKLFF.

The chain employs TRBV5-1 and TRBJ2-1, with D possibly TRBD1 on 5 matching bases. The CDR3 extends over 15 amino acids. The germline gives CDR1 SGHRS, CDR2 YFSETQ. Deletions cut 0 bases from V and 4 bases from J, with 11 bases between. CDR3 residues: CASSLAQEPYNEQFF. The CDR3 nucleotides are TGCGCCAGCAGCTTGGCACAGGAACCGTACAATGAGCAGTTCTTC.

The DNA for the CDR3 is TGTGCCAGCAGCTTCGCCCCGGGACTCCCGAACACTGAAGCTTTCTTT. Its translation: CASSFAPGLPNTEAFF. The chain couples TRBV7-9 to TRBJ1-1, with D possibly matching TRBD1 (5 bases). CDR1 SEHNR and CDR2 FQNEAQ come from the germline V gene (reference sequence). The CDR3 loop spans 16 amino acids. V was shortened by 3 bases and J by 1 base, with 15 bases between the two germline ends.

The chain carries TRBV27 and TRBJ2-1; TRBD2 aligns across 10 bases. CDR1 and CDR2 (germline): MNHEY, SMNVEV (reference sequence). The CDR3 loop spans 15 amino acids. V shed 3 bases and J 5 bases; nucleotides not matched to a gene: 4. CDR3 region: CASSLSGRVNNEQFF. The CDR3 nucleotides read TGTGCCAGCAGTTTGAGCGGGAGGGTTAACAATGAGCAGTTCTTC.

The genes are TRBV5-1 and TRBJ2-6, with 7 bases fitting TRBD1. With 6 bases clipped from V and 3 bases from J, the junction kept 6 bases outside the gene matches. CDR3 length equals 15 residues. Germline CDR1 reads SGHRS; CDR2 reads YFSETQ. CDR3 in DNA: TGCGCCAGCACGGAACAGGGGAATGGGGCCAACGTCCTGACTTTC. This sequence encodes CASTEQGNGANVLTF.

CDR3 nucleotide sequence: TGCGCCAGCAGCCATTTTACAGGGGCAGACACCATATATTTT. It specifies CASSHFTGADTIYF. The chain is built from TRBV5-1 and TRBJ1-3; 7 positions agree with TRBD1. V lost 4 bases, J lost 8 bases, and 9 bases stayed unmatched. The CDR3 extends over 14 amino acids. Germline V gene sequence: CDR1 SGHRS, CDR2 YFSETQ.

This chain uses TRBV19 with TRBJ2-2, with 11 positions matching TRBD2. Germline trimming cut 8 bases from V and 5 bases from J; bases unmatched to any gene: 10. CDR1 is LNHDA and CDR2 is SQIVND in the germline V gene (reference sequence). This CDR3 has 16 amino acids. The CDR3 here is CASYLPGLAATGELFF. As DNA, the CDR3 is TGTGCCAGTTACCTCCCGGGACTAGCGGCGACCGGGGAGCTGTTTTTT. Filled out from reference TRBV19 and TRBJ2-2, the complete variable domain reads DGGITQSPKYLFRKEGQNVTLSCEQNLNHDAMYWYRQDPGQGLRLIYYSQIVNDFQKGDIAEGYSVSREKKESFPLTVTSAQKNPTAFYLCASYLPGLAATGELFFGEGSRLTVL.

The CDR3 sequence is CASSQGRGGSYNEQFF. The CDR3 coding sequence is TGCGCCAGCAGCCAAGGGAGAGGGGGATCCTACAATGAGCAGTTCTTC. V and J are TRBV4-1 and TRBJ2-1; weak D call: TRBD1 (6 bases). Trimming shortened V by 1 base and J by 1 base, and 11 bases separated the two germline ends. The germline gives CDR1 MGHRA, CDR2 YSYEKL. The CDR3 is made up of 16 amino acids.

The V call is TRBV11-2, the J call TRBJ2-7; 13 bases agree with TRBD2. Germline values: CDR1 SGHAT, CDR2 FQNNGV. Trimming cost V 4 bases and J 2 bases; bases outside gene matches: 5. The CDR3 consists of 16 residues. The CDR3 spells CASSSPGLAGAYEQYF. The CDR3 DNA reads TGTGCCAGCAGCTCCCCAGGACTAGCGGGGGCCTACGAGCAGTACTTC. The full variable domain, its missing parts supplied by reference TRBV11-2 and TRBJ2-7, is EAGVAQSPRYKIIEKRQSVAFWCNPISGHATLYWYQQILGQGPKLLIQFQNNGVVDDSQLPKDRFSAERLKGVDSTLKIQPAKLEDSAVYLCASSSPGLAGAYEQYFGPGTRLTVT.